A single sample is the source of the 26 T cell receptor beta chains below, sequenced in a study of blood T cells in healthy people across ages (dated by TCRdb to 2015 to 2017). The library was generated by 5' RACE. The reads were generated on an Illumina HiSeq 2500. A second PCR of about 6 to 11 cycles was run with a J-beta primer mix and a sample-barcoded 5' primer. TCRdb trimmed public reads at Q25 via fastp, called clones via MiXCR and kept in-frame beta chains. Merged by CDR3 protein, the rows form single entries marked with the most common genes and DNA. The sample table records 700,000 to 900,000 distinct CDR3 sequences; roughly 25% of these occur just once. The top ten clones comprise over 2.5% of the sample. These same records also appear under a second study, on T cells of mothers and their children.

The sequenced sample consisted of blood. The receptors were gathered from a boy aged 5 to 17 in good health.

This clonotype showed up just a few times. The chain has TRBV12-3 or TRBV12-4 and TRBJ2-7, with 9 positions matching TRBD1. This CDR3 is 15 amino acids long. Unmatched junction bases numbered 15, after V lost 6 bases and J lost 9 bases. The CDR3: CASSAGTGSLLWQYF. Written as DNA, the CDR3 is TGTGCCAGCAGCGCCGGGACAGGGTCCCTCCTTTGGCAGTACTTC.

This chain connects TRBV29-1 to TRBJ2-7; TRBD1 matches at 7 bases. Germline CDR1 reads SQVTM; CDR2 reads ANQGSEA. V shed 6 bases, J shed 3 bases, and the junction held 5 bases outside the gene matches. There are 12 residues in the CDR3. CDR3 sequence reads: CSVRDSDYEQYF. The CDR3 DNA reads TGCAGCGTCAGGGACAGTGACTACGAGCAGTACTTC.

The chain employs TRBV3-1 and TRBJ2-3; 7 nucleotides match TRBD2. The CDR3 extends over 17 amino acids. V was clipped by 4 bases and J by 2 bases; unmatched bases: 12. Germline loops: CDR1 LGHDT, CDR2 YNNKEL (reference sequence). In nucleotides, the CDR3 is TGTGCCAGCAGCCCCACGACTTCTAGCGGATTCACAGATACGCAGTATTTT. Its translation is CASSPTTSSGFTDTQYF.

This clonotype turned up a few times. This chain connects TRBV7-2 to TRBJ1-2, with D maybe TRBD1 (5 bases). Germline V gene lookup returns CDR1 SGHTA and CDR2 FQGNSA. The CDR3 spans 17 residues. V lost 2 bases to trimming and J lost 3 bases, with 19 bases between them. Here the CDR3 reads CASSLIAGERGDYGYTF. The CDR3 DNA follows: TGTGCCAGCAGCTTAATTGCTGGGGAAAGGGGCGACTATGGCTACACCTTC.

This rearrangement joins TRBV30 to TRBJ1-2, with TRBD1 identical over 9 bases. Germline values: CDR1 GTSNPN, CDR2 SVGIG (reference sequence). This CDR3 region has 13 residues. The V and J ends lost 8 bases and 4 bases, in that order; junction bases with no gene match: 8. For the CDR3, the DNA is TGTGCCACGGACAGGGGACGGGCCTATGGCTACACCTTC. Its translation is CATDRGRAYGYTF.

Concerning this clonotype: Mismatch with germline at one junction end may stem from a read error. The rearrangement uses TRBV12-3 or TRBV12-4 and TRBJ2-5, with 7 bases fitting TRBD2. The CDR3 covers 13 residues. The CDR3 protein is CARRGGAGEAQYF. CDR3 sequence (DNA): TGTGCCAGGAGGGGAGGGGCAGGAGAGGCCCAGTACTTC.

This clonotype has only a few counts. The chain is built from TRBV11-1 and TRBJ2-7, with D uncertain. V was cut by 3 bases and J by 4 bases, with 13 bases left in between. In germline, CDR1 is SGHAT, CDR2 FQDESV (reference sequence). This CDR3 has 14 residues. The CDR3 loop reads CASSFSPGPYEQYF. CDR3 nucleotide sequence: TGTGCCAGCAGCTTCTCCCCCGGGCCGTACGAGCAGTACTTC.

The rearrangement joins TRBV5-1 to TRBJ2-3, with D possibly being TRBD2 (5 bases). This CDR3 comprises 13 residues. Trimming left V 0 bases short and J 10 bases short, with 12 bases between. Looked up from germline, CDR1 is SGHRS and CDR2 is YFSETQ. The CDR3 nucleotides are TGCGCCAGCAGCTTGGCGCTAGCAGAGGCGCAGTATTTT. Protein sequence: CASSLALAEAQYF.

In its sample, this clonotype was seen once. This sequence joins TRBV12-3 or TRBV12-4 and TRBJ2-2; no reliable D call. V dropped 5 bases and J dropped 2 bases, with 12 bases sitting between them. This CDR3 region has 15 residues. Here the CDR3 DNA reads TGTGCCAGCAGTATTCCGCGGTCCAACACCGGGGAGCTGTTTTTT. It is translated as CASSIPRSNTGELFF.

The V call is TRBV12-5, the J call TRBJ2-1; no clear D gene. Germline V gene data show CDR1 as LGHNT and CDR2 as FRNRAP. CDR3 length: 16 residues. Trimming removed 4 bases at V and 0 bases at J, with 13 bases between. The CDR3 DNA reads TGTGCTAGTGGTTCGCCCTCGAGAAGCTCCTACAATGAGCAGTTCTTC. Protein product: CASGSPSRSSYNEQFF.

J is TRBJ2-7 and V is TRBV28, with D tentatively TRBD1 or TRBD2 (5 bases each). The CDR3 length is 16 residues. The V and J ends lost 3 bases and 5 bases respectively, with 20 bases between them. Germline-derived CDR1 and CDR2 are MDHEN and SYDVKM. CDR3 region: CASSFQSRDVLNEQYF. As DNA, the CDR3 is TGTGCCAGCAGTTTTCAGAGTCGGGACGTACTGAACGAGCAGTACTTC.

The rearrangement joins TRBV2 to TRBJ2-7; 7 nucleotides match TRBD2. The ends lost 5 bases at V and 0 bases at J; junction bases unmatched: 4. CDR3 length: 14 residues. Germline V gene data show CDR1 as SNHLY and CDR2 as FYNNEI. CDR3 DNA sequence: TGTGCCAGCAGTAGCGGGGAGATCTCCTACGAGCAGTACTTC. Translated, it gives CASSSGEISYEQYF.

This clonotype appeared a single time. The CDR3 DNA reads as TGCGCCAGCAGTCCGGCGGCGGCAAATGAGCAGTTCTTC. It yields the protein CASSPAAANEQFF. The V and J genes are TRBV5-1 and TRBJ2-7; D gene ambiguous. The J call may not be correct, given that the DNA end is closer to TRBJ2-1. The CDR3 runs to 13 residues. The germline V gene has CDR1 SGHRS and CDR2 YFSETQ.

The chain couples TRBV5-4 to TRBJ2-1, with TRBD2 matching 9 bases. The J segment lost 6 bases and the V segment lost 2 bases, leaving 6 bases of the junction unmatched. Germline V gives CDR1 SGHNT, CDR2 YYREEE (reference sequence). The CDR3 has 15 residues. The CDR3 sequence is CASSFPGTSTNEQFF. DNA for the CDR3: TGTGCCAGCAGCTTCCCCGGGACTAGCACCAATGAGCAGTTCTTC.

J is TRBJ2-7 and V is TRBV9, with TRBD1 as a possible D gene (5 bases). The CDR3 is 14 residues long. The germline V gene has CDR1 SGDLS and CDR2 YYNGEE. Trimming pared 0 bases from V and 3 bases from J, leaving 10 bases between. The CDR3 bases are TGTGCCAGCAGCGTAGGGGCAGGGCTCTACGAGCAGTACTTC. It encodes CASSVGAGLYEQYF.

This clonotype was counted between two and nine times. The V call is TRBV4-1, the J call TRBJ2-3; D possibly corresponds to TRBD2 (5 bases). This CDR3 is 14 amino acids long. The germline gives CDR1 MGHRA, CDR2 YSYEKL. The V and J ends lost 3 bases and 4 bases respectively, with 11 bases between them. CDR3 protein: CASSQETRADTQYF. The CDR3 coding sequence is TGCGCCAGCAGCCAGGAAACTAGAGCAGATACGCAGTATTTT.

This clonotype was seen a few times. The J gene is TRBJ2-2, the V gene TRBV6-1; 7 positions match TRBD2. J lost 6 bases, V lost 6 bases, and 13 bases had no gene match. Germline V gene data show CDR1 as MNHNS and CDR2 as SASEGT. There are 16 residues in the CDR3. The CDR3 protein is CASSPGRLGTAGELFF. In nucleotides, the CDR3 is TGTGCCAGCAGCCCCGGGAGGCTAGGGACGGCCGGGGAGCTGTTTTTT.

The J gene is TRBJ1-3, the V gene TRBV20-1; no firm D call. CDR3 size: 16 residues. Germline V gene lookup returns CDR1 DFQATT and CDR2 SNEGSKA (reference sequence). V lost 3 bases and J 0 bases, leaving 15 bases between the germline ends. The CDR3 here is CSARTLNTNSGNTIYF. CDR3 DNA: TGCAGTGCTAGGACACTAAATACAAACTCTGGAAACACCATATATTTT.

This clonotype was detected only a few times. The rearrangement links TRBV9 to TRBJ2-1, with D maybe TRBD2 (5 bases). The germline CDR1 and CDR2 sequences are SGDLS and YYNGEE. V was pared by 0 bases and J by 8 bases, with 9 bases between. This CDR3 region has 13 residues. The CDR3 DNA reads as TGTGCCAGCAGCGTAGGCCTAGCCGATGAGCAGTTCTTC. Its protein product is CASSVGLADEQFF.

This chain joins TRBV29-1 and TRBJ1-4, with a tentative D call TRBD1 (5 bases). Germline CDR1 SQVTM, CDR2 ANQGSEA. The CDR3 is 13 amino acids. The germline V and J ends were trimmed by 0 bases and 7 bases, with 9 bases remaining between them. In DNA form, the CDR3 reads TGCAGCGTTGAAGATCAGGGCCGTGAAAAACTGTTTTTT. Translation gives CSVEDQGREKLFF.

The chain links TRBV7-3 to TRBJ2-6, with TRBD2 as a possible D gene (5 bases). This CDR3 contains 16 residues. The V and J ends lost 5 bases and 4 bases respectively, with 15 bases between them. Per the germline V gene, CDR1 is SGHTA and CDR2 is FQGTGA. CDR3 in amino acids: CASSLAPRRGANVLTF. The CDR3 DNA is TGTGCCAGCAGCCTAGCCCCACGCCGGGGGGCCAACGTCCTGACTTTC. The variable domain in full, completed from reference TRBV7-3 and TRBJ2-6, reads GAGVSQTPSNKVTEKGKYVELRCDPISGHTALYWYRQSLGQGPEFLIYFQGTGAADDSGLPNDRFFAVRPEGSVSTLKIQRTERGDSAVYLCASSLAPRRGANVLTFGAGSRLTVL.

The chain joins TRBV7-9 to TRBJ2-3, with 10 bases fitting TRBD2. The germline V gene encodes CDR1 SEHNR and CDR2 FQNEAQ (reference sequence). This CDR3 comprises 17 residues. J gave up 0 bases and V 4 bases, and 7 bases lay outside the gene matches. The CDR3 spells CASSSSGTSVSTDTQYF. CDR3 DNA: TGTGCCAGCAGCTCCTCTGGGACTAGCGTTAGCACAGATACGCAGTATTTT.

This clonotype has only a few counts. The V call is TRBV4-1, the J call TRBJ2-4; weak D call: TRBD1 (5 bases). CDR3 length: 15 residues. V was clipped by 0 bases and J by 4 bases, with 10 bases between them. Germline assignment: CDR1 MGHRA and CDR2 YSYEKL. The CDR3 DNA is TGCGCCAGCAGCCAAGAGGGCAGGGCGAAAAACATTCAGTACTTC. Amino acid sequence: CASSQEGRAKNIQYF.

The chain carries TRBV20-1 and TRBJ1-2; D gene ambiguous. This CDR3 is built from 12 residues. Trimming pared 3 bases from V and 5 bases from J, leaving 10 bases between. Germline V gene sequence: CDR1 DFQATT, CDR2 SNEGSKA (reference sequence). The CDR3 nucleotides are TGCAGTGCTAGTTTATCGGGATATGGCTACACCTTC. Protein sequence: CSASLSGYGYTF.

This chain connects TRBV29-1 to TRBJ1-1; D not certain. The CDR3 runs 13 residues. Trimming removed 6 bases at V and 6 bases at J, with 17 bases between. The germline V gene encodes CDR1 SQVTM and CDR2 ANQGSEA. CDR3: CSVAGKIGAEAFF. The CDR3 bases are TGCAGCGTCGCCGGGAAAATCGGGGCTGAAGCTTTCTTT.

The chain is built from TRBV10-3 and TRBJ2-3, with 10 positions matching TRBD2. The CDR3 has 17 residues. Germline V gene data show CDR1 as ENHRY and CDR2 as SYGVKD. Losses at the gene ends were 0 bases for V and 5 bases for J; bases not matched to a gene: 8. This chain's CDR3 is CAISESSPAGGRDTQYF. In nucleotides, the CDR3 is TGTGCCATCAGTGAGTCGAGTCCAGCGGGGGGGCGAGATACGCAGTATTTT.